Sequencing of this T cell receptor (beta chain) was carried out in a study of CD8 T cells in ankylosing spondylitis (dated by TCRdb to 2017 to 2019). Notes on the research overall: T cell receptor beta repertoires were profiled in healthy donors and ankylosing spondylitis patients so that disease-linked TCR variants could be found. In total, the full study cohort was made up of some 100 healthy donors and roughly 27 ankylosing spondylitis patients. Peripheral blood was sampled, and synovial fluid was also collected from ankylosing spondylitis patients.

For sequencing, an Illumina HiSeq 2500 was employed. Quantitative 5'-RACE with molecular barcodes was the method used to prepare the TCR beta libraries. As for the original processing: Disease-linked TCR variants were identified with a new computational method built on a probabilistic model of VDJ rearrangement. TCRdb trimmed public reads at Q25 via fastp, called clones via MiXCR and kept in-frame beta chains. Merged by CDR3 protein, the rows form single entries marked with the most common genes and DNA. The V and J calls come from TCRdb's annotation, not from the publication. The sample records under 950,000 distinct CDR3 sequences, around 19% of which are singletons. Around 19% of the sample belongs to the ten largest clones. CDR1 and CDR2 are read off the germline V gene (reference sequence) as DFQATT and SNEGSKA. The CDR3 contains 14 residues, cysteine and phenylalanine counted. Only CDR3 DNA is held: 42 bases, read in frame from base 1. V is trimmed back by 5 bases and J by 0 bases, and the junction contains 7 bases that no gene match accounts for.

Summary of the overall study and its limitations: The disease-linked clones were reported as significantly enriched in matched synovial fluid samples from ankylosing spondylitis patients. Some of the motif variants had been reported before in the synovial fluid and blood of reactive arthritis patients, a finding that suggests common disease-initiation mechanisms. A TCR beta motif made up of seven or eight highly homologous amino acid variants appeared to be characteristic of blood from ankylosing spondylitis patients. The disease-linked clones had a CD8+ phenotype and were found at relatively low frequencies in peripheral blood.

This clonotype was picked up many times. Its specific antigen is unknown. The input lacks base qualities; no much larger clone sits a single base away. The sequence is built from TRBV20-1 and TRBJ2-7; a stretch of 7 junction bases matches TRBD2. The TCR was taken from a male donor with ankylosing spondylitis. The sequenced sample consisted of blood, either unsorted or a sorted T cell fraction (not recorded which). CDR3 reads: CSAARAGNSYEQYF. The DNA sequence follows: TGCAGTGCTGCCCGAGCGGGAAACTCCTACGAGCAGTACTTC.